The 10 T cell receptor beta chains in this list originate from one sample, sequenced in a study of T cell responses to AZD1222 COVID-19 vaccine. Some clones are missing from TCRdb's copy, which holds only in-frame ones; the method was immunoSEQ multiplex PCR. The sample has around 120,000 clones; approximately 90% are singletons. The specimen comprised peripheral blood, sampled on day 0 of MenACWY control vaccination. The receptor source for this set is an adult in good health.

The rearrangement links TRBV5-1 to TRBJ2-7; D is possibly TRBD1 (6 bases). This CDR3 is built from 15 residues. Germline CDR1 SGHRS, CDR2 YFSETQ. The V end lost 1 base, the J end lost 7 bases, and 18 bases lay between the germline ends. The CDR3 DNA follows: TGCGCCAGCAGCTTGACAGGGACGATACCGGGAGAGCAGTACTTC. Amino acids: CASSLTGTIPGEQYF.

The chain has TRBV5-5 and TRBJ2-3; D remains ambiguous. Germline CDR1 and CDR2: SGHKS and YYEKEE (reference sequence). Deletions cut 2 bases from V and 3 bases from J, with 4 bases between. CDR3 size: 12 residues. CDR3 coding DNA: TGTGCCAGCAGCTTCCCTACAGATACGCAGTATTTT. Protein product: CASSFPTDTQYF.

The chain is built from TRBV19 and TRBJ1-4, with TRBD1 as a possible D gene (6 bases). The CDR3 is 14 residues long. CDR1 and CDR2 from the germline V gene are LNHDA and SQIVND (reference sequence). V was pared by 1 base and J by 5 bases, with 8 bases between. The chain's CDR3 is CASSIVTGNEKLFF. The DNA for the CDR3 is TGTGCCAGTAGTATAGTAACAGGGAATGAAAAACTGTTTTTT.

CDR3: CASRYSARGSYNEQFF. For the CDR3, the DNA is TGTGCCAGCAGATACTCCGCCAGGGGATCCTACAATGAGCAGTTCTTC. The chain has TRBV2 and TRBJ2-1, with D maybe TRBD1 (6 bases). The germline CDR1 and CDR2 sequences are SNHLY and FYNNEI. V lost 6 bases to trimming and J lost 1 base, with 16 bases between them. CDR3 size: 16 residues. Filled out from reference TRBV2 and TRBJ2-1, the complete variable domain reads EPEVTQTPSHQVTQMGQEVILRCVPISNHLYFYWYRQILGQKVEFLVSFYNNEISEKSEIFDDQFSVERPDGSNFTLKIRSTKLEDSAMYFCASRYSARGSYNEQFFGPGTRLTVL.

This chain uses TRBV6-5 with TRBJ2-1; D ambiguous. V was shortened by 0 bases and J by 6 bases, with 12 bases between the two germline ends. Germline CDR1 and CDR2: MNHEY and SVGAGI. The CDR3 sequence is 15 residues long. As DNA, the CDR3 is TGTGCCAGCAGTTACTCGACGTTGGGTAGCAATGAGCAGTTCTTC. It codes for CASSYSTLGSNEQFF.

The chain carries TRBV5-1 and TRBJ2-5, with 8 nucleotides matching TRBD1. Looked up from germline, CDR1 is SGHRS and CDR2 is YFSETQ. The CDR3 contains 15 residues. J lost 7 bases, V lost 2 bases, and 10 bases had no gene match. The CDR3 DNA is TGCGCCAGCAGCTTTGGGGACAGGCCGCCAACGACCCAGTACTTC. This sequence encodes CASSFGDRPPTTQYF.

This clone appeared once. The chain uses TRBV10-3 and TRBJ2-1; TRBD1 matches at 8 bases. CDR1 and CDR2 from the germline V gene are ENHRY and SYGVKD. The V gene end was trimmed by 2 bases and the J gene end by 12 bases; junction bases not matched to a gene: 9. CDR3 length equals 14 residues. The CDR3 nucleotides read TGTGCCATCAGTGAGCCTTGGACAGGGAACGTGCAGTTCTTC. Its protein product is CAISEPWTGNVQFF.

The chain couples TRBV9 to TRBJ1-2; a possible D gene is TRBD1 (6 bases). This CDR3 comprises 14 residues. The germline CDR1 and CDR2 sequences are SGDLS and YYNGEE. Trimming pared 0 bases from V and 5 bases from J, leaving 11 bases between. The CDR3 region has the DNA TGTGCCAGCAGCGTAGCAGGGGAAGAATATGGCTACACCTTC. Protein: CASSVAGEEYGYTF.

The CDR3 is CASSDGQAADYGYTF. For the CDR3, the DNA is TGTGCCAGCAGTGATGGACAGGCGGCGGACTATGGCTACACCTTC. The chain has TRBV6-1 and TRBJ1-2, with 7 bases fitting TRBD1. J gave up 3 bases and V 3 bases, and 7 bases lay outside the gene matches. CDR3 length equals 15 residues. Germline lookup yields CDR1 MNHNS and CDR2 SASEGT.

The chain joins TRBV2 to TRBJ1-1, with D hard to call. The germline CDR1 and CDR2 sequences are SNHLY and FYNNEI. This CDR3 comprises 15 residues. Trimming stripped 3 bases from V and 7 bases from J, with 18 bases between. CDR3 nucleotides: TGTGCCAGCAGTGACGGGATCATCGGTATTTTTGAAGCTTTCTTT. It translates to CASSDGIIGIFEAFF.